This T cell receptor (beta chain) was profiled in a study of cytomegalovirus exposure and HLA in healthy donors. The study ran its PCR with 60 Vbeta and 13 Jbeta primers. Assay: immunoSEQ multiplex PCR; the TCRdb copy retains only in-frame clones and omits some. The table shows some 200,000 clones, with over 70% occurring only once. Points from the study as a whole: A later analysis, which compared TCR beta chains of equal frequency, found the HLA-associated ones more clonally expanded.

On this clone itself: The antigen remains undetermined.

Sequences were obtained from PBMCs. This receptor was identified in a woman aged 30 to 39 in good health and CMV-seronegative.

The CDR3 loop is CASSIPGTSGQETQYF. CDR3 coding DNA: TGTGCCAGTAGTATTCCCGGGACTAGCGGACAAGAGACCCAGTACTTC. The chain uses TRBV19 and TRBJ2-5; 11 nucleotides match TRBD2. Germline V gene sequence: CDR1 LNHDA, CDR2 SQIVND (reference sequence). V dropped 3 bases and J dropped 2; count of bases not matched to a gene: 5. The CDR3 has 16 residues. Looking up the rest from reference TRBV19 and TRBJ2-5 gives the full variable domain: DGGITQSPKYLFRKEGQNVTLSCEQNLNHDAMYWYRQDPGQGLRLIYYSQIVNDFQKGDIAEGYSVSREKKESFPLTVTSAQKNPTAFYLCASSIPGTSGQETQYFGPGTRLLVL.